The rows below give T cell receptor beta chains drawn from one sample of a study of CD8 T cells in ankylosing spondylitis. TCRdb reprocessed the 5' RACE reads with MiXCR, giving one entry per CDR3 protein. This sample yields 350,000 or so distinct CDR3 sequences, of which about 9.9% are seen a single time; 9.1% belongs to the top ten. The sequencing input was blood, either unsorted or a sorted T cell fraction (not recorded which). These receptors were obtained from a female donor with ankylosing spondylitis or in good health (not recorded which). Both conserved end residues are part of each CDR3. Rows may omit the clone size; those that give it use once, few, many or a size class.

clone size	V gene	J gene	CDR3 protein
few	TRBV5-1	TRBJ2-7	CASKLATYSYEQYF
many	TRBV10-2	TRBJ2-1	CASSPLAGGSPNEQFF
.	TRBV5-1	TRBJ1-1	CASSAPTGGRLGTEAFF
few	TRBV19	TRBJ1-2	CASSISNYGYTF
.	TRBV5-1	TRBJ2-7	CASDPMGQGNEQYF
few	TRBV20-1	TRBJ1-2	CSARASAVFGPYGYTF
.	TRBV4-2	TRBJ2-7	CASSLAQTEQYF
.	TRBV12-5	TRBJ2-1	CASGLVGTGNEQFF
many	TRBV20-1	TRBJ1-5	CSARRGGGGNQPQHF
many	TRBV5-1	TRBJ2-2	CASSLKFLAGTGELFF
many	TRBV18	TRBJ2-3	CASSPPNSGGLITDTQYF
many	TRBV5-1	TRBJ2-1	CASSPTWGLGYNEQFF
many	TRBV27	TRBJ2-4	CASSRWRGGGKNIQYF
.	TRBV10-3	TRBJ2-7	CAISDPRDRGLGEQYF
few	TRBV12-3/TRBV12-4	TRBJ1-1	CASSQPGNPTGTEAFF
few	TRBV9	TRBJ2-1	CASSASGAHNEQFF